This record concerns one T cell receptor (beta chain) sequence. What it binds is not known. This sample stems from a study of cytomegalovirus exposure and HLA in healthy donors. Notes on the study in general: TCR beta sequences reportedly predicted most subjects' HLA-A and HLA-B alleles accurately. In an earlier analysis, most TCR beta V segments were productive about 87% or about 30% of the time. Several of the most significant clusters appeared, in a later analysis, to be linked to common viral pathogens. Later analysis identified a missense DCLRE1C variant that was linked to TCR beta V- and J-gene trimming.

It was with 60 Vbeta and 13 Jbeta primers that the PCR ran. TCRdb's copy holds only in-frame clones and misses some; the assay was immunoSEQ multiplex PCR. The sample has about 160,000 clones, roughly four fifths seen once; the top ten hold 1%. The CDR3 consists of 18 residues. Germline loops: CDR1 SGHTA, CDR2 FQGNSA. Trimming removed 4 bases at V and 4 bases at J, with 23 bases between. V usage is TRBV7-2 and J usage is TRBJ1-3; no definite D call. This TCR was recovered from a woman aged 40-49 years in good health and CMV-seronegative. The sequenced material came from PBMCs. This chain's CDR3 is CASSSSWTTFEGGNTIYF. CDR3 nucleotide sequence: TGTGCCAGCAGCTCCTCCTGGACCACATTTGAGGGAGGAAACACCATATATTTT.